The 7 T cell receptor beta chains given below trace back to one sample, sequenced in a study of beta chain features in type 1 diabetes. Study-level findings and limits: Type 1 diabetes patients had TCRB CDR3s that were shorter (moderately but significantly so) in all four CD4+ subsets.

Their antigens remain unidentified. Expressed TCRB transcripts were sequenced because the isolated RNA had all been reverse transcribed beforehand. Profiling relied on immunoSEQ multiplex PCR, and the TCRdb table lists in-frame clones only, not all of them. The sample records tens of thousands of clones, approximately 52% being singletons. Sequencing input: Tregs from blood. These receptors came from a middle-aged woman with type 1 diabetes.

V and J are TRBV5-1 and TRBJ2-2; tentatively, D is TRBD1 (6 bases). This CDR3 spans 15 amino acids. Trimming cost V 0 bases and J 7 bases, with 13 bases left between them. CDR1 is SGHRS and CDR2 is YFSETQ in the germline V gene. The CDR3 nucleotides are TGCGCCAGCAGCTTGGCCAGGGGTCGCGGCGGGGAGCTGTTTTTT. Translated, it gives CASSLARGRGGELFF.

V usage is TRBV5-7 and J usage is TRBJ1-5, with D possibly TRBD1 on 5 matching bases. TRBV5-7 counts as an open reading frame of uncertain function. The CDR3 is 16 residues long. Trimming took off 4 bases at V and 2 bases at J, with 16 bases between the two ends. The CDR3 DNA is TGTGCCAGCAGCCCGCATCAGGGTGAAGGCAATCAGCCCCAGCATTTT. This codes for CASSPHQGEGNQPQHF.

The CDR3 nucleotides read TGTGCCAGCAGTTTATGGCCAGCGGGAGCAGATAACACCGGGGAGCTGTTTTTT. Translation: CASSLWPAGADNTGELFF. This rearrangement joins TRBV28 to TRBJ2-2, with 8 bases that match TRBD2. The CDR3 covers 18 residues. CDR1 is MDHEN, CDR2 SYDVKM, per germline. Unmatched junction bases numbered 8, after V lost 0 bases and J lost 2 bases.

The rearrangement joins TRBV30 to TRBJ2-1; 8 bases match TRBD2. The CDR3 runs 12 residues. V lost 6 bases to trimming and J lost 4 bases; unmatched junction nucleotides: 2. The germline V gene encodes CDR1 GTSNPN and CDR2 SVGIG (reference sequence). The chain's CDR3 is CACGGAYNEQFF. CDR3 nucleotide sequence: TGTGCCTGCGGGGGGGCTTACAATGAGCAGTTCTTC.

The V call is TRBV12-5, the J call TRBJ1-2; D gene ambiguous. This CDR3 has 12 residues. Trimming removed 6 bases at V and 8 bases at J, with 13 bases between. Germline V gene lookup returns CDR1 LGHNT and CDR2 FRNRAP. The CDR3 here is CASGRSGRGYTF. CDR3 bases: TGTGCTAGTGGCCGATCCGGGAGGGGCTACACCTTC. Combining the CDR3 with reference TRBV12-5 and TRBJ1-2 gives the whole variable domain DARVTQTPRHKVTEMGQEVTMRCQPILGHNTVFWYRQTMMQGLELLAYFRNRAPLDDSGMPKDRFSAEMPDATLATLKIQPSEPRDSAVYFCASGRSGRGYTFGSGTRLTVV.

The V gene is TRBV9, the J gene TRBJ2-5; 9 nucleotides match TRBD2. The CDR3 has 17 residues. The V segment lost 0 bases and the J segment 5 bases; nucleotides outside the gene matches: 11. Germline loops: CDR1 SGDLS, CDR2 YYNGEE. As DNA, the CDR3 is TGTGCCAGCAGCGTAGATGGGGCTAGCGGGACTCTGGAGACCCAGTACTTC. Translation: CASSVDGASGTLETQYF.

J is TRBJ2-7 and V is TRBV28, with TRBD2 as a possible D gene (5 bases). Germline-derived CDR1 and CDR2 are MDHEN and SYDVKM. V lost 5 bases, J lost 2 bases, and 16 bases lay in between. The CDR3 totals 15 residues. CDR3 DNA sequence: TGTGCCAGCAGTGTACCCCTCGGACTCCCCTACGAGCAGTACTTC. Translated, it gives CASSVPLGLPYEQYF.